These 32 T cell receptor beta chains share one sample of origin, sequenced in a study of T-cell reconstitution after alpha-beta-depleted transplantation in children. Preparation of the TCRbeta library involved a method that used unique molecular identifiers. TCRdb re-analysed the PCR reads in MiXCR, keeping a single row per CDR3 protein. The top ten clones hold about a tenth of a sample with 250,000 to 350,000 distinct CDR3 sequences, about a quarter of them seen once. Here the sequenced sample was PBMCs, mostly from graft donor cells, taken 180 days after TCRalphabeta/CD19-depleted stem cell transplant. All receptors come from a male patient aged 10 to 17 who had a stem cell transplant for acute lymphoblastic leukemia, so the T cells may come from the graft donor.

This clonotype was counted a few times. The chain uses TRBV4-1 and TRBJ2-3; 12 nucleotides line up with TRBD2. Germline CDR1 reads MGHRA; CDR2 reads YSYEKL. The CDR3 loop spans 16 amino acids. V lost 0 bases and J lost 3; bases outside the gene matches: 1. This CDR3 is CASSQELAGGTDTQYF. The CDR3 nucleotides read TGCGCCAGCAGCCAAGAACTAGCGGGAGGTACAGATACGCAGTATTTT.

The CDR3: CAGVPADTEAFF. The CDR3 bases are TGTGCCGGGGTTCCGGCGGACACTGAAGCTTTCTTT. The chain uses TRBV2 and TRBJ1-1; D not resolved. This CDR3 has 12 amino acids. The V gene's germline CDR1 is SNHLY and CDR2 FYNNEI. V dropped 11 bases and J dropped 3 bases, with 13 bases sitting between them.

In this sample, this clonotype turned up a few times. The CDR3 sequence: CASSLRTGQNQPQHF. DNA for the CDR3: TGTGCCAGCAGCTTAAGGACAGGCCAAAATCAGCCCCAGCATTTT. The chain recombines TRBV7-2 with TRBJ1-5; 7 nucleotides match TRBD1. The J segment lost 4 bases and the V segment lost 2 bases, leaving 5 bases of the junction unmatched. The CDR3 sequence is 15 residues long. CDR1 is SGHTA, CDR2 FQGNSA, per germline.

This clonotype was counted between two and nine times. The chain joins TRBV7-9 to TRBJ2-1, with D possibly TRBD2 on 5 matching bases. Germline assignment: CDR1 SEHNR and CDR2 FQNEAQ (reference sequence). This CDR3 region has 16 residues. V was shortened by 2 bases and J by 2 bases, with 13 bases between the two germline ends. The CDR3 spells CASSLRLAYTYNEQFF. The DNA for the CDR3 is TGTGCCAGCAGCTTAAGATTAGCGTACACCTACAATGAGCAGTTCTTC. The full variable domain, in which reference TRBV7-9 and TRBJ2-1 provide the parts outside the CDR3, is DTGVSQNPRHKITKRGQNVTFRCDPISEHNRLYWYRQTLGQGPEFLTYFQNEAQLEKSRLLSDRFSAERPKGSFSTLEIQRTEQGDSAMYLCASSLRLAYTYNEQFFGPGTRLTVL.

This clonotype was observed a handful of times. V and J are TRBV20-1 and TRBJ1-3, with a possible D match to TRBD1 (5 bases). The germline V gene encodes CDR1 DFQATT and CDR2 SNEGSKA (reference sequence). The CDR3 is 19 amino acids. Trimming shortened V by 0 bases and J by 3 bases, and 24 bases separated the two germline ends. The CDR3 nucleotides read TGCAGTGCTAGAGACACTTTAAGCCTCCAGGGATTAGGTGGAAACACCATATATTTT. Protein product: CSARDTLSLQGLGGNTIYF.

The CDR3 sequence: CSAYSIATNEKLFF. The CDR3 coding sequence is TGCAGTGCCTACAGCATTGCAACTAATGAAAAACTGTTTTTT. The rearrangement uses TRBV20-1 and TRBJ1-4; D uncertain. Per the germline V gene, CDR1 is DFQATT and CDR2 is SNEGSKA (reference sequence). The CDR3 totals 14 residues. Trimming removed 6 bases at V and 0 bases at J, with 11 bases between.

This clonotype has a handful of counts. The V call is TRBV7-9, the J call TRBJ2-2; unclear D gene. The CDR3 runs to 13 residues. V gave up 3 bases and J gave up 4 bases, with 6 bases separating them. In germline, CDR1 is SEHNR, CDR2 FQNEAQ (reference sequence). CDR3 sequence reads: CASSLPATGELFF. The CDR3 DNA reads TGTGCCAGCAGCTTGCCGGCCACCGGGGAGCTGTTTTTT.

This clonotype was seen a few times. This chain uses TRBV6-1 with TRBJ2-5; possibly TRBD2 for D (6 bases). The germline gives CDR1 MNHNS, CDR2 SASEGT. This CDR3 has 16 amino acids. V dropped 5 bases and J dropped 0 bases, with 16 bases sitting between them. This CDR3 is CASSPPAGLYQETQYF. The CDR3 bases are TGTGCCAGCAGTCCCCCCGCGGGACTTTACCAAGAGACCCAGTACTTC.

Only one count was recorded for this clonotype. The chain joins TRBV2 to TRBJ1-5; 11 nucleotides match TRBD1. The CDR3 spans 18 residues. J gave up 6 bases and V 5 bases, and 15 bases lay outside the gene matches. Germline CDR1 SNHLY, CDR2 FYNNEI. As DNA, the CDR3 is TGTGCCAGCAGTCACAAGACGGCCAGGACAGGGGGCGTTCAGCCCCAGCATTTT. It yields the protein CASSHKTARTGGVQPQHF.

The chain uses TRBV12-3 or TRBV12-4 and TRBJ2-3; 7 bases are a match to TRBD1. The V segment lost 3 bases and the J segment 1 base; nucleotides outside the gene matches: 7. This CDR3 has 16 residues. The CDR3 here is CASSFHLGGGTDTQYF. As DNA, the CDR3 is TGTGCCAGCAGTTTTCATCTAGGGGGCGGCACAGATACGCAGTATTTT.

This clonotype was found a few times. The CDR3 DNA sequence: TGTGCCAGCAGTTTATATGGGGGACAGGGAGGGGAGCAGTACTTC. Amino acids: CASSLYGGQGGEQYF. The gene calls are TRBV27 and TRBJ2-7; 9 bases are a match to TRBD1. Looked up from germline, CDR1 is MNHEY and CDR2 is SMNVEV (reference sequence). CDR3 length: 15 residues. Trimming at V came to 1 base and at J to 7 bases, leaving 8 bases not matched to a gene.

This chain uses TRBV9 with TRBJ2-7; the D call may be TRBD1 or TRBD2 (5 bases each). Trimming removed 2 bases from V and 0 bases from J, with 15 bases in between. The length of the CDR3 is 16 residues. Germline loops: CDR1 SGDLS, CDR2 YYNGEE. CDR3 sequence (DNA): TGTGCCAGCAGCGTTGTGGGGGATACCTCCTCCTACGAGCAGTACTTC. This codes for CASSVVGDTSSYEQYF.

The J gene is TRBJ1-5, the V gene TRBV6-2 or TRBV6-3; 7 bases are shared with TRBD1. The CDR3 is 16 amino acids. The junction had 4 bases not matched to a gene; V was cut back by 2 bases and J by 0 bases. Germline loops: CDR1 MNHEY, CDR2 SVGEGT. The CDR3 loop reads CASSYPTGYSNQPQHF. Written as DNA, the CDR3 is TGTGCCAGCAGTTACCCGACAGGGTATAGCAATCAGCCCCAGCATTTT.

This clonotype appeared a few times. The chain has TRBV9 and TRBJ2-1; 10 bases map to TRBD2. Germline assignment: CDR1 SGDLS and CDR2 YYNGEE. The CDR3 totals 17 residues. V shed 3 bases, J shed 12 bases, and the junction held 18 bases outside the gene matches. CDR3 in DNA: TGTGCCAGCAGCGCTAGAAGGGGAACTAGCGGGGCCGCTGGGCAGTTCTTC. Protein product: CASSARRGTSGAAGQFF.

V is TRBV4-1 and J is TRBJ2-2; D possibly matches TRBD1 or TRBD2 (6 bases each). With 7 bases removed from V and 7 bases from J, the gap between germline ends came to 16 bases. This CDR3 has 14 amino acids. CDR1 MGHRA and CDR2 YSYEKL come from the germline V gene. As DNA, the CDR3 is TGCGCCAGCAACGGGGGCGCTCGCGGCGGGGAGCTGTTTTTT. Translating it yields CASNGGARGGELFF.

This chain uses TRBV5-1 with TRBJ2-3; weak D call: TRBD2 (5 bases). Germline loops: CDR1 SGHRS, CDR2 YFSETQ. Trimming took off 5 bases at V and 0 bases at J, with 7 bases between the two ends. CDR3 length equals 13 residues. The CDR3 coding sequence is TGCGCCAGCAGGAGAGGGAGCACAGATACGCAGTATTTT. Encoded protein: CASRRGSTDTQYF.

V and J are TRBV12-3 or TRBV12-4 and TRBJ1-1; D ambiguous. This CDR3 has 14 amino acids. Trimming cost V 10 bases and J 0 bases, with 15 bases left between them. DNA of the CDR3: TGTGCCACCCAGTTGGACCAGCTGAACACTGAAGCTTTCTTT. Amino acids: CATQLDQLNTEAFF.

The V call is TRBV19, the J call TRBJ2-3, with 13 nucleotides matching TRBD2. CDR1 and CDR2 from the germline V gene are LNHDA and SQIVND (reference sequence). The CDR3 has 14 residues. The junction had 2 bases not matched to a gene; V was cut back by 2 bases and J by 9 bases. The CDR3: CASSIRLAGGTQYF. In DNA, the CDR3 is TGTGCCAGTAGTATAAGACTAGCGGGAGGAACGCAGTATTTT.

The CDR3 loop reads CASSSWTVREQPQHF. CDR3 bases: TGTGCCAGCAGTTCATGGACAGTTCGGGAACAGCCCCAGCATTTT. The V and J genes are TRBV27 and TRBJ1-5; D may be TRBD1 (6 bases). This CDR3 has 15 residues. V was trimmed by 4 bases and J by 7 bases, leaving 17 bases between them. Germline CDR1 is MNHEY and CDR2 is SMNVEV (reference sequence).

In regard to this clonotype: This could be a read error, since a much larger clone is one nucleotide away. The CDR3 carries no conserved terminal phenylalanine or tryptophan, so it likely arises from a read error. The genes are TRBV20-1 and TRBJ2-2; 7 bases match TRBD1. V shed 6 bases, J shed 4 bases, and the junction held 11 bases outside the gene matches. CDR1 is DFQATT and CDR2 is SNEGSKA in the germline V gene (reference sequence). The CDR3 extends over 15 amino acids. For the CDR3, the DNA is TGCAGTGCCAGCCCAGGGGGTCGAGGCACCGGGGAGCTGTTTTAT. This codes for CSASPGGRGTGELFY.

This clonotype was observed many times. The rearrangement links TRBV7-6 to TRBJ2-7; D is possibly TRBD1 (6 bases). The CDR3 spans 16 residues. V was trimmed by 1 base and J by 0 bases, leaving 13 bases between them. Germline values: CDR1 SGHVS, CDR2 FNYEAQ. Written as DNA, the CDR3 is TGTGCCAGCAGCTTAGTAGGCAGGGGCCTCTCCTACGAGCAGTACTTC. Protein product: CASSLVGRGLSYEQYF.

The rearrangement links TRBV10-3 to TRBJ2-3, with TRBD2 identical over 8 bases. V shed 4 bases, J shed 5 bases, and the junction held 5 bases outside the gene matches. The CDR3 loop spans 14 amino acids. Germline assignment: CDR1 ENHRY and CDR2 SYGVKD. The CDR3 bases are TGTGCCATCAGTGGGACCAGCGGGGGAGATACGCAGTATTTT. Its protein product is CAISGTSGGDTQYF.

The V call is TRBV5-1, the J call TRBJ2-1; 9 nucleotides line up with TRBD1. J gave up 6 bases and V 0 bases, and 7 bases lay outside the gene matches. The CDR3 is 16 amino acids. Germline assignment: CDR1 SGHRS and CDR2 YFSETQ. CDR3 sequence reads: CASSLGPGQGVNEQFF. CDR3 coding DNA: TGCGCCAGCAGCTTGGGACCGGGACAGGGAGTCAATGAGCAGTTCTTC.

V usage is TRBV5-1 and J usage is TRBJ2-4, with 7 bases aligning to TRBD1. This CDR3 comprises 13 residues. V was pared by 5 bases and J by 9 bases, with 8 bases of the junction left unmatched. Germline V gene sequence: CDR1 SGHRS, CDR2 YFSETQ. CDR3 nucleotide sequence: TGCGCCAGCAGTCCGCAGGGGACAGTCATTCAGTACTTC. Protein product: CASSPQGTVIQYF.

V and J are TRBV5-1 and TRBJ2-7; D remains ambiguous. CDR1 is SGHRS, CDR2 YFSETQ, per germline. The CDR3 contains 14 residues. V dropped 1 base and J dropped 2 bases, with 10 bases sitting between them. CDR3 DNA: TGCGCCAGCAGCTTGACCCGATTAACCTACGAGCAGTACTTC. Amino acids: CASSLTRLTYEQYF.

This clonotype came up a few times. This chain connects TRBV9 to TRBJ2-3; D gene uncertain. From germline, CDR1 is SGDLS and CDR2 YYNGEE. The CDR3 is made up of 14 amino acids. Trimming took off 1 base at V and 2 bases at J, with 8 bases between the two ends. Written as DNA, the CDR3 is TGTGCCAGCAGCGTAATTCACCCCACAGATACGCAGTATTTT. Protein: CASSVIHPTDTQYF.

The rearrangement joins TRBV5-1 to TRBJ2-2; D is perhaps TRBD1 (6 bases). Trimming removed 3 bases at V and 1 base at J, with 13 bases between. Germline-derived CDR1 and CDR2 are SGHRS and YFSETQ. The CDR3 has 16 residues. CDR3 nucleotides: TGCGCCAGCAGCTGGTCCCCGGGACAGAACACCGGGGAGCTGTTTTTT. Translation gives CASSWSPGQNTGELFF.

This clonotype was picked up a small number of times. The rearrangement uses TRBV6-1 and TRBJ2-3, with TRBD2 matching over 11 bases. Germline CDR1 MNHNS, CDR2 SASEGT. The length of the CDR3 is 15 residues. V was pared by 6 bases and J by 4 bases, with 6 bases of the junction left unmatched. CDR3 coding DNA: TGTGCCAGCAGACCTGGACTAGCGGGCCCAGATACGCAGTATTTT. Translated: CASRPGLAGPDTQYF.

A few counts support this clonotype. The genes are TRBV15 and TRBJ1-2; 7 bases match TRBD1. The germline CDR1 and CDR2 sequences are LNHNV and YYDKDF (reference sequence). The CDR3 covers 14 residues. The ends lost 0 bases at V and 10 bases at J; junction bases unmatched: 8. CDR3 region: CATSRERTGADYTF. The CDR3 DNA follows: TGTGCCACCAGCAGAGAACGGACAGGAGCGGACTACACCTTC.

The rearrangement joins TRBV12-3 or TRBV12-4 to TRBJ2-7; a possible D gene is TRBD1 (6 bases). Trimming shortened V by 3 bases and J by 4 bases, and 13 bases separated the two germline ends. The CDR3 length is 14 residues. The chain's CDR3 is CASSLGTSIYEQYF. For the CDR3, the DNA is TGTGCCAGCAGTTTGGGGACATCTATATACGAGCAGTACTTC.

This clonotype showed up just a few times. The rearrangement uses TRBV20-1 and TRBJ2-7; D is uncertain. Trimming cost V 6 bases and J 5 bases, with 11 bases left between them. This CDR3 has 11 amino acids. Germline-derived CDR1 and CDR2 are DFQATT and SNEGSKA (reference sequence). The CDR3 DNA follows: TGCAGTGCAAAGCAGGTAAACGAGCAGTACTTC. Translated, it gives CSAKQVNEQYF.

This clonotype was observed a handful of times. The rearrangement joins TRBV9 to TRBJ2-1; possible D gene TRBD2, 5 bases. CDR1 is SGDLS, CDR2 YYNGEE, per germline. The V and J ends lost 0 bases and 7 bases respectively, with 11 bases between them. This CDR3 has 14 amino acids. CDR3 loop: CASSVVEVANEQFF. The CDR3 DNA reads TGTGCCAGCAGCGTAGTGGAGGTAGCGAATGAGCAGTTCTTC.